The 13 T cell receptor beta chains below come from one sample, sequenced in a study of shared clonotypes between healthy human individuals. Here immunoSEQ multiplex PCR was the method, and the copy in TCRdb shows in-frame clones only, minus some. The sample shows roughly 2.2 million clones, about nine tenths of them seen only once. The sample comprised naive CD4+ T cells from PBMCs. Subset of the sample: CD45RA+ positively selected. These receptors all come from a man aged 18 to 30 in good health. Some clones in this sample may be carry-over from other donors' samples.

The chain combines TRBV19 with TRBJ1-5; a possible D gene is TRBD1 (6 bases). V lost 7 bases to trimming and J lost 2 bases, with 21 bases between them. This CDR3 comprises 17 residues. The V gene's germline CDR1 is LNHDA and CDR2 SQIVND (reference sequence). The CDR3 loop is CASTSPPGYRGNQPQHF. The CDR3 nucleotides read TGTGCCAGTACCTCACCACCGGGCTACAGGGGCAATCAGCCCCAGCATTTT.

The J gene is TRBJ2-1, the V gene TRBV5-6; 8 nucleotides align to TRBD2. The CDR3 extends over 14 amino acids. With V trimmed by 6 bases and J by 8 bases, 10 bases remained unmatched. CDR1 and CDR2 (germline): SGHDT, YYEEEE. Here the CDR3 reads CASTRGGLFHEQFF. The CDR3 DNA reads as TGTGCCAGCACCCGGGGGGGACTATTCCATGAGCAGTTCTTC.

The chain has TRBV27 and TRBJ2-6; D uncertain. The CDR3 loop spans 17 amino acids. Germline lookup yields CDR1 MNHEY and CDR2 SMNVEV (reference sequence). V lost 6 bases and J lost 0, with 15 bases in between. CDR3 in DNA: TGTGCCAGCAGCGATCCCGGACGGCGCTCTGGGGCCAACGTCCTGACTTTC. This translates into CASSDPGRRSGANVLTF.

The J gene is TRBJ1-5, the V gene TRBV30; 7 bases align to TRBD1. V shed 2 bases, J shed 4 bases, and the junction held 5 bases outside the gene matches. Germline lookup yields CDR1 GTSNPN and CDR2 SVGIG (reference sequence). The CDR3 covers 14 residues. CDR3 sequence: CAWSSGTDNQPQHF. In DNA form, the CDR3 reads TGTGCCTGGAGTTCCGGGACAGATAATCAGCCCCAGCATTTT.

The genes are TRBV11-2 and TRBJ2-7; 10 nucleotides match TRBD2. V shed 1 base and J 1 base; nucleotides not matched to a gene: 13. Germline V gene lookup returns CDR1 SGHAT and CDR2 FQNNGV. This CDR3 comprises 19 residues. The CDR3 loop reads CASSLGPLPSGRVSYEQYF. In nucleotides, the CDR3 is TGTGCCAGCAGCTTAGGTCCACTGCCCAGCGGGAGGGTATCCTACGAGCAGTACTTC.

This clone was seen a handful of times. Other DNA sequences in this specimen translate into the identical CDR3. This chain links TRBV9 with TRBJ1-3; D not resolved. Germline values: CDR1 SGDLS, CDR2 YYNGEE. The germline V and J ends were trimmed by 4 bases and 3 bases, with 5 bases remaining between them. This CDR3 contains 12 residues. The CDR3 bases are TGTGCCAGCAGCCTAAGTGGAAACACCATATATTTT. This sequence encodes CASSLSGNTIYF.

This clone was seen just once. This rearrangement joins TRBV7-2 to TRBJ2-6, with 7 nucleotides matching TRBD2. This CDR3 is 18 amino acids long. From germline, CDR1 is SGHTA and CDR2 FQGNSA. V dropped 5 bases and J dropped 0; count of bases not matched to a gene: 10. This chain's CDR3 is CASSPGGSLLSGANVLTF. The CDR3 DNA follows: TGTGCCAGCAGCCCGGGAGGCAGCTTACTCTCTGGGGCCAACGTCCTGACTTTC. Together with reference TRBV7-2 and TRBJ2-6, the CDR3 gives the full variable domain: GAGVSQSPSNKVTEKGKDVELRCDPISGHTALYWYRQSLGQGLEFLIYFQGNSAPDKSGLPSDRFSAERTGGSVSTLTIQRTQQEDSAVYLCASSPGGSLLSGANVLTFGAGSRLTVL.

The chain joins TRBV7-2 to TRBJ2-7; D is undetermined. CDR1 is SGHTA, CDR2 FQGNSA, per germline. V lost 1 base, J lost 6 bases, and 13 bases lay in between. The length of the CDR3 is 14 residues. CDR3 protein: CASSLVIRWAEQYF. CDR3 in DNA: TGTGCCAGCAGCTTAGTTATCAGGTGGGCCGAGCAGTACTTC.

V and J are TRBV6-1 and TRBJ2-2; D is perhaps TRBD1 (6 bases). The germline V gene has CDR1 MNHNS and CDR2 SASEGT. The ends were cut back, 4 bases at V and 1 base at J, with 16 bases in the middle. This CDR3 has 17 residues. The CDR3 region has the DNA TGTGCCAGCAGTGGAGTGGGGGCAGGAGAGAACACCGGGGAGCTGTTTTTT. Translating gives CASSGVGAGENTGELFF.

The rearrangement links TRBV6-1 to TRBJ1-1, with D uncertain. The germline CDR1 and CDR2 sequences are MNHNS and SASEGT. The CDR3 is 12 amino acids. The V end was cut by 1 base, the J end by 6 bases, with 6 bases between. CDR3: CASSEGQSEAFF. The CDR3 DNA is TGTGCCAGCAGTGAAGGGCAATCTGAAGCTTTCTTT.

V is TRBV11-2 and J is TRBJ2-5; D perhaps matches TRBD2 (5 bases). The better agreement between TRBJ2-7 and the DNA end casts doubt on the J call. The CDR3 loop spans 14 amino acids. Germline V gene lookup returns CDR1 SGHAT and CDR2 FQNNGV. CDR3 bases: TGTGCCAGCAGCTTAGAAGTTGGGAGATACGAGCAGTACTTC. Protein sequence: CASSLEVGRYEQYF.

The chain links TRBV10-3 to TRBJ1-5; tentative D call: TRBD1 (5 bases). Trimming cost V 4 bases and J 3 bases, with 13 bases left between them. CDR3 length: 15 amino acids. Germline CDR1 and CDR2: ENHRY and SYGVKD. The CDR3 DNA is TGTGCCATCAGTGCCGGGAGGGACCACAATCAGCCCCAGCATTTT. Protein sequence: CAISAGRDHNQPQHF.

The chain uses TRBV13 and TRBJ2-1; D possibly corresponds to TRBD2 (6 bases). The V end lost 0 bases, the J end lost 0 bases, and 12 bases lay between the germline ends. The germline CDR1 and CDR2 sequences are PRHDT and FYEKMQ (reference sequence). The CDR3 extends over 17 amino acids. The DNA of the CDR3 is TGTGCCAGCAGCTTAGGCGGGAGAGCCCGCTCCTACAATGAGCAGTTCTTC. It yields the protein CASSLGGRARSYNEQFF.